The rows below give T cell receptor beta chains drawn from one sample of a study of shared clonotypes between healthy human individuals. Assay used: immunoSEQ multiplex PCR; TCRdb lists only in-frame clones, some missing. Of 450,000 or so clones listed, around 77% were seen once; the top ten hold 12%. The sequenced sample consisted of PBMCs. The receptors were gathered from a woman aged 40 to 55 in good health. Some clones in this sample may be carry-over from other donors' samples. Each CDR3 is given with its conserved first and last residue. The D gene is left open where the match is weak. Not every row has a clone size; where given, it reads once, few, many or a size class.

TGTGCCTGGAGTGGGACAGGGTCCGGGGAGCTGTTTTTT | CAWSGTGSGELFF | TRBJ2-2 | 13 | many | TRBD1 | TRBV30
TGTGCCAGCAGTCCCCCGGGACAAATGCTTGAAAAACTGTTTTTT | CASSPPGQMLEKLFF | TRBJ1-4 | 15 | few | . | TRBV28
TGTGCCAGCAGCTCCGGACAGGGGACCGGGGAGCTGTTTTTT | CASSSGQGTGELFF | TRBJ2-2 | 14 | few | TRBD1 | TRBV5-8
TGTGCCAGCAGGATGACAGCTTATAGCTCCTACGAGCAGTACTTC | CASRMTAYSSYEQYF | TRBJ2-7 | 15 | once | . | TRBV6-1
TGCGCCAGCAGGGACGGACAACCGGGGACTGAAGCTTTCTTT | CASRDGQPGTEAFF | TRBJ1-1 | 14 | few | . | TRBV5-1
TGTGCCAGCAGCTTGACGGGGGCTGGCGGAGGCACAGATACGCAGTATTTT | CASSLTGAGGGTDTQYF | TRBJ2-3 | 17 | . | . | TRBV11-2
TGTGCCAGTAGTCCCAGTCTGGTCACCGGGGAGCTGTTTTTT | CASSPSLVTGELFF | TRBJ2-2 | 14 | . | . | TRBV19
TGCAGCGTTGTCAGGGGAGGCGATGAGCAGTTCTTC | CSVVRGGDEQFF | TRBJ2-1 | 12 | few | . | TRBV29-1
TGTGCCAGCAGTTTATTAACAGAAAACTACGAGCAGTACTTC | CASSLLTENYEQYF | TRBJ2-7 | 14 | . | . | TRBV28
TGCAGCGTGCTGGGACAAACTAATGAAAAACTGTTTTTT | CSVLGQTNEKLFF | TRBJ1-4 | 13 | . | . | TRBV29-1
TGTGCCAGCAGTGTGGAAGGGGCGGACACTGAAGCTTTCTTT | CASSVEGADTEAFF | TRBJ1-1 | 14 | . | . | TRBV6-1
TGTGCCAGCACCATCTCCGGGACTAGCGGGAGCGAGCAGTACTTC | CASTISGTSGSEQYF | TRBJ2-7 | 15 | few | TRBD2 | TRBV6-6
TGTGCCAGCAGGGGACAGGCAGATCAGCCCCAGCATTTT | CASRGQADQPQHF | TRBJ1-5 | 13 | . | TRBD1 | TRBV6-7
TGTGCCAGCAGCCACCCCAGGGGGCAACAAGAGACCCAGTACTTC | CASSHPRGQQETQYF | TRBJ2-5 | 15 | . | TRBD1 | TRBV4-2
TGTGCCAGCAGTACCCGGGGAGGGGGCTATGGCTACACCTTC | CASSTRGGGYGYTF | TRBJ1-2 | 14 | . | . | TRBV28
TGTGCCAGCAACTGGGGGACTCAGCCCCAGCATTTT | CASNWGTQPQHF | TRBJ1-5 | 12 | . | . | TRBV7-8
TGCGCCAGCAGCCAATTCGGACAGGGAAGACAGTTCTTC | CASSQFGQGRQFF | TRBJ2-1 | 13 | . | TRBD1 | TRBV4-1
TGTGCCTGGAGTGTACTGGCGGGAGGGCCGGATGAGCAGTTCTTC | CAWSVLAGGPDEQFF | TRBJ2-1 | 15 | . | TRBD2 | TRBV30
TGTGCCAGCAGCCAGTCGGTAGCGGGAGGAACAGATACGCAGTATTTT | CASSQSVAGGTDTQYF | TRBJ2-3 | 16 | . | TRBD2 | TRBV4-2
TGTGCCAGCAGCTCGGACGTGGGGAACAATGAGCAGTTCTTC | CASSSDVGNNEQFF | TRBJ2-1 | 14 | . | . | TRBV7-2
TGTGCCAGCAGCTTAGATCGGCAGCCCACAGATACGCAGTATTTT | CASSLDRQPTDTQYF | TRBJ2-3 | 15 | . | . | TRBV11-2
TGTGCCAGCAGTTTATCGAGAGGGGTGGGGGAGACCCAGTACTTC | CASSLSRGVGETQYF | TRBJ2-5 | 15 | once | . | TRBV27
TGTGCCAGCAGCCCCCGCCGGGGGCCAGATACGCAGTATTTT | CASSPRRGPDTQYF | TRBJ2-3 | 14 | . | . | TRBV7-3
TGTGCTAGCAGCCCGTTGGCAGCGGATAGCTCTGGGGCCAACGTCCTGACTTTC | CASSPLAADSSGANVLTF | TRBJ2-6 | 18 | . | . | TRBV7-7
TGTGCCAGCTCACCGGTCCAGCAGGGGCACACTGAAGCTTTCTTT | CASSPVQQGHTEAFF | TRBJ1-1 | 15 | . | . | TRBV18
TGTGCCAGCAGCTTGGCCGTGGGGGAGACCCAGTACTTC | CASSLAVGETQYF | TRBJ2-5 | 13 | . | . | TRBV5-6
TGTGCCAGCAGGGCCGGGACTAGCGGTTGGAGGGAGCAGTACTTC | CASRAGTSGWREQYF | TRBJ2-7 | 15 | . | TRBD2 | TRBV2
TGCGCCAGCAGCTTGGGTTCGGGACAGGAGAACTACGAGCAGTACTTC | CASSLGSGQENYEQYF | TRBJ2-7 | 16 | . | TRBD1 | TRBV5-1
TGCGCCAGCAGCCAAGATTCACCCTGGCAGAGCTCCTACAATGAGCAGTTCTTC | CASSQDSPWQSSYNEQFF | TRBJ2-1 | 18 | . | . | TRBV4-1
TGCGCCAGCAGTGACAGTGAGCAGTTCTTC | CASSDSEQFF | TRBJ2-1 | 10 | . | . | TRBV10-1
TGTGCCAGCAGTTTAGGGACTAGCGGGAGGGAGACCCAGTACTTC | CASSLGTSGRETQYF | TRBJ2-5 | 15 | . | TRBD2 | TRBV28
TGTGCCAGCAGTTTATCGGACAGGGATAATTCACCCCTCCACTTT | CASSLSDRDNSPLHF | TRBJ1-6 | 15 | . | TRBD1 | TRBV28
TGTGCCAGCAGTTTAGGCCTACAGGGGGCAGAGACCCAGTACTTC | CASSLGLQGAETQYF | TRBJ2-5 | 15 | . | TRBD1 | TRBV27
TGTGCCAGCAGAATGCCCGGGACAGGGAGGGCCTACGAGCAGTACTTC | CASRMPGTGRAYEQYF | TRBJ2-7 | 16 | . | TRBD1 | TRBV2
TGTGCCAGCAGCTCCTCGCGTCTCAATGAGCAGTTCTTC | CASSSSRLNEQFF | TRBJ2-1 | 13 | . | . | TRBV11-3
TGTGCCTGGACCTCGGGACAGGGGATGAACACTGAAGCTTTCTTT | CAWTSGQGMNTEAFF | TRBJ1-1 | 15 | . | TRBD1 | TRBV30
TGCGCCAGCACCATGACACCGACTAATGAAAAACTGTTTTTT | CASTMTPTNEKLFF | TRBJ1-4 | 14 | . | . | TRBV5-1
TGCGCCAGCAGACAGAGTCAGGGTAACACCGGGGAGCTGTTTTTT | CASRQSQGNTGELFF | TRBJ2-2 | 15 | . | . | TRBV5-1
TGCGCCAGCAGCTTGGACACAGCTAACTATGGCTACACCTTC | CASSLDTANYGYTF | TRBJ1-2 | 14 | . | . | TRBV5-1
TGTGCCAGCAGCAGACACAGCACTGAAGCTTTCTTT | CASSRHSTEAFF | TRBJ1-1 | 12 | . | . | TRBV5-6
TGTGCCAGTAGTCACCGGGACAACTCAAGAGGGGAGCAGTACTTC | CASSHRDNSRGEQYF | TRBJ2-7 | 15 | . | . | TRBV19
TGCGCCAGCAGCTTGGCAGGAGGAGAGACCCAGTACTTC | CASSLAGGETQYF | TRBJ2-5 | 13 | . | . | TRBV5-1